The 15 T cell receptor beta chains listed next were all sequenced from one sample in a study of Graves' ophthalmopathy and Graves' hyperthyroidism. The authors amplified TCR beta CDR3 regions from RNA transcripts. The authors performed first-round RT-PCR with HTBI primers and then a second-round multiplex PCR. In TCRdb, the multiplex PCR reads were re-called with MiXCR into one record per CDR3 protein. Of 650,000 to 800,000 distinct CDR3 sequences in the sample, roughly two fifths were seen once. The sequenced sample consisted of peripheral blood. Receptor source: an adult man with Graves' ophthalmopathy.

V usage is TRBV20-1 and J usage is TRBJ2-3, with D unresolved. The CDR3 spans 11 residues. V was clipped by 0 bases and J by 10 bases, with 8 bases between them. Germline V gene data show CDR1 as DFQATT and CDR2 as SNEGSKA (reference sequence). CDR3 sequence reads: CSAREYSAQYF. DNA of the CDR3: TGCAGTGCTAGAGAGTACTCTGCGCAGTATTTT.

The V call is TRBV14, the J call TRBJ2-7, with TRBD1 matching over 9 bases. Germline V gene lookup returns CDR1 SGHDN and CDR2 FVKESK. The CDR3 covers 16 residues. The J segment lost 3 bases and the V segment lost 4 bases, leaving 10 bases of the junction unmatched. CDR3 nucleotides: TGTGCCAGCAGCCCCCGCAGGACAGGGGACAGCTACGAGCAGTACTTC. Translating it yields CASSPRRTGDSYEQYF.

This clonotype was recorded many times. The chain employs TRBV10-3 and TRBJ2-6; 7 bases fit TRBD2. Germline trimming cut 6 bases from V and 1 base from J; bases unmatched to any gene: 0. CDR1 ENHRY and CDR2 SYGVKD come from the germline V gene. This CDR3 has 14 amino acids. CDR3 sequence: CAIRRGSGANVLTF. CDR3 nucleotide sequence: TGTGCCATCAGGCGGGGGTCTGGGGCCAACGTCCTGACTTTC.

This clonotype was seen repeatedly, ten times or more. The V call is TRBV7-9, the J call TRBJ2-5; D is uncertain. V was shortened by 1 base and J by 3 bases, with 9 bases between the two germline ends. The V gene's germline CDR1 is SEHNR and CDR2 FQNEAQ (reference sequence). This CDR3 comprises 14 residues. CDR3 nucleotides: TGTGCCAGCAGCTTAGTTGTAGGCAAAGAGACCCAGTACTTC. Translation gives CASSLVVGKETQYF.

This chain links TRBV7-2 with TRBJ2-2; TRBD1 is a possible D gene (5 bases). Between the trimmed V and J ends, which lost 8 bases and 4 bases, there was a span of 14 bases. CDR3 size: 14 residues. From germline, CDR1 is SGHTA and CDR2 FQGNSA. The CDR3 DNA reads as TGTGCCAGCTCACCAACGACAGCCACCGGGGAGCTGTTTTTT. Translating it yields CASSPTTATGELFF.

CDR3 loop: CAAGDSTGQETQYF. Written as DNA, the CDR3 is TGTGCCGCGGGCGATTCGACAGGACAAGAGACCCAGTACTTC. The V gene is TRBV10-3, the J gene TRBJ2-5, with D perhaps TRBD1 (6 bases). The CDR3 consists of 14 residues. Germline V gene lookup returns CDR1 ENHRY and CDR2 SYGVKD. Trimming left V 11 bases short and J 2 bases short, with 18 bases between.

The V call is TRBV9, the J call TRBJ2-3, with 12 bases lining up with TRBD2. The CDR3 is 17 amino acids. J gave up 0 bases and V 3 bases, and 5 bases lay outside the gene matches. The germline CDR1 and CDR2 sequences are SGDLS and YYNGEE. The CDR3 region has the DNA TGTGCCAGCAGCGGAGAGGGGACTAGCGGGAGCACAGATACGCAGTATTTT. Amino acid sequence: CASSGEGTSGSTDTQYF.

The genes are TRBV10-3 and TRBJ2-5; TRBD2 agrees at 13 bases. The CDR3 runs to 14 residues. Germline CDR1 is ENHRY and CDR2 is SYGVKD. V lost 10 bases, J lost 2 bases, and 4 bases stayed unmatched. CDR3: CATGLAGDQETQYF. CDR3 coding DNA: TGTGCCACCGGACTAGCGGGAGATCAAGAGACCCAGTACTTC.

The V call is TRBV4-3, the J call TRBJ1-2; TRBD1 aligns across 7 bases. Germline assignment: CDR1 LGHNA and CDR2 YSLEER. The V gene end was trimmed by 0 bases and the J gene end by 4 bases; junction bases not matched to a gene: 11. The CDR3 contains 17 residues. The CDR3 sequence: CASSQDWVTGKRYGYTF. The CDR3 DNA sequence: TGCGCCAGCAGCCAAGATTGGGTGACAGGGAAGCGCTATGGCTACACCTTC.

This clonotype was detected only a few times. Here the CDR3 reads CASSVDPVDTEAFF. The CDR3 DNA reads as TGTGCCAGCAGCGTAGACCCCGTAGACACTGAAGCTTTCTTT. This sequence joins TRBV9 and TRBJ1-1; D remains ambiguous. CDR1 and CDR2 (germline): SGDLS, YYNGEE. V lost 0 bases and J 3 bases, leaving 9 bases between the germline ends. The CDR3 loop spans 14 amino acids.

In nucleotides, the CDR3 is TGCAGCTTGGGGGGCAATCAGCCCCAGCATTTT. Its protein product is CSLGGNQPQHF. The chain employs TRBV29-1 and TRBJ1-5; D may be TRBD1 (5 bases). CDR1 SQVTM and CDR2 ANQGSEA come from the germline V gene. Trimming removed 8 bases at V and 2 bases at J, with 7 bases between. The length of the CDR3 is 11 residues.

The chain joins TRBV6-2 or TRBV6-3 to TRBJ1-2, with no clear D. With 0 bases removed from V and 8 bases from J, the gap between germline ends came to 10 bases. The CDR3 consists of 13 residues. Germline CDR1 and CDR2: MNHEY and SVGEGT. The CDR3 region is CASSYSWGRGYTF. CDR3 sequence (DNA): TGTGCCAGCAGTTACTCGTGGGGTCGCGGCTACACCTTC.

This clonotype was seen many times. The V and J genes are TRBV2 and TRBJ1-6; D uncertain. Per germline, CDR1 SNHLY and CDR2 FYNNEI. Trimming stripped 5 bases from V and 3 bases from J, with 5 bases between. The CDR3 length is 13 residues. The CDR3 nucleotides are TGTGCCAGCAGTTCTAACTATAATTCACCCCTCCACTTT. Its protein is CASSSNYNSPLHF.

Notes on this clonotype: This may stem from a read error, because a much larger clone lies one nucleotide away. V usage is TRBV25-1 and J usage is TRBJ1-5, with D possibly matching TRBD1 (5 bases). From germline, CDR1 is MGHDK and CDR2 SYGVNS. The CDR3 spans 12 residues. The V gene lost 2 bases and the J gene lost 7 bases, with 6 bases spanning the gap. CDR3 protein: CASSEQGQPQHF. In DNA, the CDR3 is TGTGCCAGCAGTGAACAGGGACAGCCCCAGCATTTT.

The chain employs TRBV15 and TRBJ2-2; weak D call: TRBD2 (6 bases). CDR1 is LNHNV and CDR2 is YYDKDF in the germline V gene (reference sequence). Trimming cost V 0 bases and J 6 bases, with 17 bases left between them. The CDR3 covers 17 residues. The CDR3 nucleotides are TGTGCCACCAGCAGAGATAAAGGGGTGCGGGGACCCGGGGAGCTGTTTTTT. Amino acid sequence: CATSRDKGVRGPGELFF.